These T cell receptor beta chains were read from a single sample in a study of control samples from healthy donors and cancer patients. Only in-frame clones appear in the TCRdb table, and some are missing; sequencing was by immunoSEQ multiplex PCR. Among just over 80,000 clones listed, about 90% were seen once. Sequences were obtained from blood. The receptors were sampled from a man aged 50-59 years in good health. CDR3s include the opening cysteine and the closing phenylalanine or tryptophan. The D gene is left open where the match is weak. Where a row states a size, it is once, few, many or the class of an expanded clone; other rows omit it.

d_call j_call clone_size v_call cdr3_nt cdr3_aa
NA TRBJ1-1 NA TRBV5-8 TGTGCCAGCAGCTTTTGGCGGGGGGGTGAAGCTTTCTTT CASSFWRGGEAFF
NA TRBJ1-1 NA TRBV6-6 TGTGCCAGCAGTTACTCTGGCAGGGGGAACACTGAAGCTTTCTTT CASSYSGRGNTEAFF
NA TRBJ1-2 once TRBV10-2 TGCGCCAGCAGTGAGTCGATCACCGGGGTCGATGGCTACACCTTC CASSESITGVDGYTF
TRBD2 TRBJ2-7 NA TRBV6-6 TGTGCCAGCAGTCCGGGACTATCGTACCACGAGCAGTACTTC CASSPGLSYHEQYF
TRBD2 TRBJ2-5 NA TRBV3-1/TRBV3-2 TGTGCCAGCAGCCAAGGGACTAGCGGGGGGTTCCAAGAGACCCAGTACTTC CASSQGTSGGFQETQYF
NA TRBJ1-1 NA TRBV5-1 TGCGCCAGCAGCCTGGACCCAACGTCCGTCACTGAAGCTTTCTTT CASSLDPTSVTEAFF
NA TRBJ1-2 once TRBV7-9 TGTGCCAGCAGCTTAAGCTGGGATGGCTACACCTTC CASSLSWDGYTF
TRBD1 TRBJ2-1 NA TRBV18 TGTGCCAGCTCGACAGGGTATGGAAGTTCCTACAATGAGCAGTTCTTC CASSTGYGSSYNEQFF
TRBD2 TRBJ2-3 NA TRBV4-2 TGTGCCAGCAGCGCACAGGCTTTAGCGGGGAGGGACACGCAGTATTTT CASSAQALAGRDTQYF
NA TRBJ1-1 NA TRBV19 TGTGCCAGTAGTAGGGACGGGAGGAACACTGAAGCTTTCTTT CASSRDGRNTEAFF
TRBD1 TRBJ2-1 NA TRBV6-6 TGTGCCAGCAGTTACGACGGAGGACAGGGGGCGAATGAGCAGTTCTTC CASSYDGGQGANEQFF
NA TRBJ2-1 once TRBV11-2 TGTGCCAGCAGCTTAGTGAAGGGTCCCGGTGGGAATGAGCAGTTCTTC CASSLVKGPGGNEQFF
NA TRBJ2-7 NA TRBV12-3/TRBV12-4 TGTGCCAGCAGTTTAGAGGGGATAGCCGAGCAGTACTTC CASSLEGIAEQYF
NA TRBJ1-5 NA TRBV29-1 TGCAGCGTACCAGGGGATAGCAATCAGCCCCAGCATTTT CSVPGDSNQPQHF
NA TRBJ2-7 once TRBV5-5 TGTGCCAGCAGCTTCGTGGCAGGGGTCTCCTACGAGCAGTACTTC CASSFVAGVSYEQYF
TRBD2 TRBJ2-7 NA TRBV5-1 TGCGCCAGCAGCTTAACGACTAGCGGGGGGACCTACGAGCAGTACTTC CASSLTTSGGTYEQYF
NA TRBJ2-5 NA TRBV12-3/TRBV12-4 TGTGCCAGCAGTGAACCCGAGGGAGAGACCCAGTACTTC CASSEPEGETQYF
NA TRBJ1-1 NA TRBV11-2 TGTGCCAGCAGGCCCGGGACATTGAACACTGAAGCTTTCTTT CASRPGTLNTEAFF
NA TRBJ2-7 NA TRBV29-1 TGCAGCGTTGGTATTGCAAGTTACGAGCAGTACTTC CSVGIASYEQYF
NA TRBJ1-4 once TRBV29-1 TGCAGCGTCGGGGCCCAACCAACTAATGAAAAACTGTTTTTT CSVGAQPTNEKLFF
NA TRBJ1-1 NA TRBV19 TGTGCCAGTAGTTCAGGAGGGGGATTAGCTTTCTTT CASSSGGGLAFF
TRBD2 TRBJ2-5 NA TRBV3-1/TRBV3-2 TGTGCCAGCAGCCAAGCCGGGACTAGCGGGGGGGGGACCCAGTACTTC CASSQAGTSGGGTQYF
NA TRBJ1-4 NA TRBV7-9 TGTGCCAGCAGCTATAGGGGGAGGACTAATGAAAAACTGTTTTTT CASSYRGRTNEKLFF
NA TRBJ1-1 NA TRBV6-5 TGTGCCAGCAGAATGACAAGGGACACTGAAGCTTTCTTT CASRMTRDTEAFF
NA TRBJ1-1 NA TRBV3-1/TRBV3-2 TGTGCCAGCAGCCTGGGGGGGGCAATGAGAATGAACACTGAAGCTTTCTTT CASSLGGAMRMNTEAFF
TRBD2 TRBJ2-1 NA TRBV3-1/TRBV3-2 TGTGCCAGCAGCGCACCGGGACTAGCGGGGCGTGAGCAGTTCTTC CASSAPGLAGREQFF
TRBD1 TRBJ2-7 NA TRBV28 TGTGCCAGCAGTTTAATGGGCAGGGGGCTAGGCGAGCAGTACTTC CASSLMGRGLGEQYF
TRBD2 TRBJ2-3 NA TRBV30 TGTGCCTGGAGTGGACTAGCGGGGTGGGATACGCAGTATTTT CAWSGLAGWDTQYF
NA TRBJ1-2 NA TRBV10-1 TGCGCCAGCAGCCCGACAGAACTATATGGCTACACCTTC CASSPTELYGYTF
NA TRBJ2-7 NA TRBV6-1 TGTGCCAGCAGTGAAGCGCGAAGAGTACACTACGAGCAGTACTTC CASSEARRVHYEQYF
TRBD1 TRBJ2-5 NA TRBV15 TGTGCCACCAGCCCCTGGACAGGAGAGACCCAGTACTTC CATSPWTGETQYF
NA TRBJ1-5 medium-sized TRBV19 TGTGCCAGTAGTACAGGTGAAAGCAATCAGCCCCAGCATTTT CASSTGESNQPQHF
TRBD1 TRBJ2-3 once TRBV11-2 TGTGCCAGCAGCGCGGGACAGGGGAATACGCAGTATTTT CASSAGQGNTQYF
NA TRBJ1-5 NA TRBV6-5 TGTGCCAGCAATGTAAAAGGGAACAGCAATCAGCCCCAGCATTTT CASNVKGNSNQPQHF
NA TRBJ1-6 NA TRBV19 TGTGCCAGTAGTATATCCGGGCCGGCCTATAATTCACCCCTCCACTTT CASSISGPAYNSPLHF
TRBD2 TRBJ2-3 NA TRBV12-3/TRBV12-4 TGTGCCAGCCGCCCACTAGCGAAAGATACGCAGTATTTT CASRPLAKDTQYF
TRBD2 TRBJ2-7 NA TRBV6-5 TGTGCCAGCAGTCCGGGGGGGAGCTCCTACGAGCAGTACTTC CASSPGGSSYEQYF
TRBD2 TRBJ2-5 few TRBV3-1/TRBV3-2 TGTGCCAGCAGCCAACGGGCCATTAGCGGGGGGGCTTTACGGGAGACCCAGTACTTC CASSQRAISGGALRETQYF
TRBD1 TRBJ1-2 NA TRBV30 TGTGCCTGGATAAGAGGGCAGGGGGACTATGGCTACACCTTC CAWIRGQGDYGYTF
NA TRBJ1-4 NA TRBV7-9 TGTGCCAGCAGCCCGACATGGGACACCGCAACTAATGAAAAACTGTTTTTT CASSPTWDTATNEKLFF